What follows describes a single T cell receptor (beta chain). Its antigen is unknown. This specimen belongs to a study of T cells expressing NK-cell markers. Whole-study findings and limits: About six donors carried dominant NKG2C+ clonotypes that made up roughly 1.0-7.0% of their CD8+ T cells. The leading position in the CD3+CD56-NKG2C+ fraction of several donors also went to these clonotypes.

TCRdb reanalyzed the 5' RACE reads, giving one entry per CDR3 protein sequence and no DNA. The sample holds around 380,000 distinct CDR3 sequences. This CDR3 region has 13 residues. The sample was blood T cells: a sorted CD56 or NKG2C T cell subset, CD4+ or CD8+ T cells, or bulk PBMC T cells (not recorded which). V usage is TRBV12-3 or TRBV12-4 and J usage is TRBJ1-2; TCRdb selects TRBD1, and the lack of DNA leaves this call unchecked. The receptor comes from a woman in her forties or fifties in good health. The CDR3 loop reads CASSPGTTTGYTF.